Detailed here is one T cell receptor beta chain. Profiled with immunoSEQ multiplex PCR; TCRdb holds only in-frame clones, not every one. The profile shows a few hundred thousand clones, approximately 89% of them singletons. These data come from a study of blood T cell repertoires in COVID-19. Recruits, aged roughly 18 to 100 years, lived in under 25 US areas. Recovered status applied to Cohort 3 donors who had two consecutive negative PCRs. It also applied to those with clearance or with symptom resolution. The receptor's source is a woman aged 40 to 49 who had recovered from COVID-19. The sample was PBMCs or T cells enriched from blood (not recorded which).

CDR3 residues: CASSVGRRDSPLHF. The CDR3 bases are TGTGCCAGCAGCGTAGGGCGGAGGGATTCACCCCTCCACTTT. This sequence joins TRBV9 and TRBJ1-6; D remains ambiguous. Germline V gene sequence: CDR1 SGDLS, CDR2 YYNGEE. The CDR3 totals 14 residues. Trimming removed 0 bases at V and 8 bases at J, with 9 bases between. Full variable domain (outside the CDR3, taken from reference TRBV9 and TRBJ1-6): DSGVTQTPKHLITATGQRVTLRCSPRSGDLSVYWYQQSLDQGLQFLIQYYNGEERAKGNILERFSAQQFPDLHSELNLSSLELGDSALYFCASSVGRRDSPLHFGNGTRLTVT.